This note documents a single T cell receptor beta chain sequence. Other DNA sequences within the sample encode an identical CDR3. Sequenced by immunoSEQ multiplex PCR; TCRdb stores in-frame clones only, minus some. The data hold around 260,000 clones, with approximately 90% observed a single time. V shed 6 bases and J 4 bases; nucleotides not matched to a gene: 6. Germline V gene lookup returns CDR1 SQVTM and CDR2 ANQGSEA. This CDR3 has 12 residues. The data stem from a study of blood T cell repertoires in COVID-19. On the study more broadly: Sites across the United States, Italy and Spain contributed samples from acute and convalescent COVID-19. Sample material is recorded as cDNA or gDNA derived from T cells, B-cell-depleted T cells, or PBMCs.

Cohort 3 donors counted as recovered after two negative PCRs, clearance, or resolved symptoms. The chain joins TRBV29-1 to TRBJ2-7; 7 bases agree with TRBD1. The sequencing sample was made of PBMCs or T cells enriched from blood (not recorded which). This TCR derives from a woman in her twenties or thirties who had recovered from COVID-19. CDR3 nucleotides: TGCAGCGTCCGGGACAGTCTATACGAGCAGTACTTC. Its translation is CSVRDSLYEQYF.